These 27 T cell receptor beta chains share one sample of origin, sequenced in a study of blood T cell repertoires in COVID-19 (TCRdb year 2020). Library prep was done by the immunoSEQ multiplex PCR assay. The immuneACCESS repertoire file appears here via TCRdb, limited to in-frame rearrangements. These files lack a portion of the clones; in checked studies, under half of the deficit traces to unresolved V genes, and the cause of the others is not known. Across this sample there are over 50,000 clones, with around four fifths seen only once. In total, the top ten clones hold about 2.7% of the sample. Sequencing used peripheral blood. These TCRs come from a man aged 45-65 years with acute or convalescent COVID-19.

The J gene is TRBJ2-5, the V gene TRBV18; no firm D call. The CDR3 loop spans 11 amino acids. CDR1 KGHSH and CDR2 LQKENI come from the germline V gene. The germline V and J ends were trimmed by 8 bases and 2 bases, with 6 bases remaining between them. The CDR3 loop is CASTTQETQYF. CDR3 DNA: TGTGCCAGCACGACACAAGAGACCCAGTACTTC.

This clone occurred once. V and J are TRBV27 and TRBJ2-6; TRBD1 matches 9 bases. The ends lost 5 bases at V and 2 bases at J; junction bases unmatched: 16. The CDR3 is made up of 20 amino acids. Germline V gene data show CDR1 as MNHEY and CDR2 as SMNVEV (reference sequence). CDR3 sequence reads: CASSTTGGGLVFPGANVLTF. DNA of the CDR3: TGTGCCAGCAGTACCACAGGGGGCGGCTTAGTTTTTCCTGGGGCCAACGTCCTGACTTTC.

The J gene is TRBJ1-2, the V gene TRBV3-1 (or the pseudogene TRBV3-2); D not resolved. The V gene's germline CDR1 is LGHDT and CDR2 YNNKEL (reference sequence). Trimming removed 8 bases at V and 4 bases at J, with 11 bases between. The CDR3 has 12 amino acids. The CDR3 protein is CASSLESYGYTF. In nucleotides, the CDR3 is TGTGCCAGCTCCCTCGAGAGCTATGGCTACACCTTC.

The genes are TRBV9 and TRBJ1-3, with TRBD1 matching over 9 bases. CDR1 is SGDLS, CDR2 YYNGEE, per germline. CDR3 length: 15 residues. The ends lost 4 bases at V and 5 bases at J; junction bases unmatched: 7. The DNA of the CDR3 is TGTGCCAGCAGCCCTAATGGACAGGGGCGAAACACCATATATTTT. Amino acid sequence: CASSPNGQGRNTIYF.

The V gene is TRBV2, the J gene TRBJ2-5; TRBD1 matches at 7 bases. CDR1 is SNHLY and CDR2 is FYNNEI in the germline V gene. The V segment lost 2 bases and the J segment 0 bases; nucleotides outside the gene matches: 6. The CDR3 is 16 residues long. The CDR3 protein is CASSEPPGTDQETQYF. The CDR3 coding sequence is TGTGCCAGCAGTGAACCGCCCGGGACAGACCAAGAGACCCAGTACTTC.

The chain is built from TRBV19 and TRBJ2-5, with TRBD1 identical over 9 bases. Germline V gene lookup returns CDR1 LNHDA and CDR2 SQIVND (reference sequence). This CDR3 has 15 amino acids. The J segment lost 7 bases and the V segment lost 6 bases, leaving 12 bases of the junction unmatched. The CDR3 protein is CASRMTTGGRSTQYF. In DNA form, the CDR3 reads TGTGCCAGTAGAATGACGACAGGGGGTCGGTCGACCCAGTACTTC.

The V gene is TRBV9, the J gene TRBJ1-4; D gene unclear. V dropped 0 bases and J dropped 4 bases, with 10 bases sitting between them. Germline V gives CDR1 SGDLS, CDR2 YYNGEE. There are 15 residues in the CDR3. This chain's CDR3 is CASSVGRQVNEKLFF. In nucleotides, the CDR3 is TGTGCCAGCAGCGTAGGGAGGCAGGTTAATGAAAAACTGTTTTTT.

The chain is built from TRBV11-2 and TRBJ2-5; D might be TRBD2 (7 bases). The V and J ends lost 1 base and 5 bases respectively, with 14 bases between them. The germline V gene encodes CDR1 SGHAT and CDR2 FQNNGV. The CDR3 length is 15 residues. The CDR3 protein is CASSLVWGGPETQYF. In DNA, the CDR3 is TGTGCCAGCAGCTTAGTTTGGGGGGGGCCGGAGACCCAGTACTTC.

The chain couples TRBV7-9 to TRBJ1-6; 7 bases are shared with TRBD1. The germline V gene has CDR1 SEHNR and CDR2 FQNEAQ (reference sequence). The trim removed 5 bases at V and 9 bases at J, leaving 13 bases unmatched. This CDR3 spans 16 amino acids. The CDR3 protein is CASSKPSGGFSSPLHF. The CDR3 DNA reads TGTGCCAGCAGCAAGCCGTCAGGGGGGTTCAGTTCACCCCTCCACTTT.

V usage is TRBV5-6 and J usage is TRBJ1-2; a possible D gene is TRBD1 (5 bases). V lost 4 bases to trimming and J lost 3 bases, with 19 bases between them. The germline gives CDR1 SGHDT, CDR2 YYEEEE. This CDR3 contains 16 residues. Here the CDR3 DNA reads TGTGCCAGCAGCCCATGGGAAGGGGAAGTGGACTATGGCTACACCTTC. It translates to CASSPWEGEVDYGYTF.

In its sample, this clone was seen a few times. Other DNA sequences from this sample encode an identical CDR3 as well. The chain is built from TRBV12-3 or TRBV12-4 and TRBJ1-2, with D perhaps TRBD1 (5 bases). The CDR3 consists of 13 residues. Trimming removed 3 bases from V and 8 bases from J, with 13 bases in between. The CDR3 here is CASSFGQSYGYTF. The CDR3 coding sequence is TGTGCCAGCAGTTTCGGACAATCTTACGGCTACACCTTC.

The J gene is TRBJ2-5, the V gene TRBV21-1; the table assigns TRBD2, which was not confirmed against the DNA. TRBV21-1 is a recognized pseudogene. CDR3 length: 15 amino acids. The DNA for the CDR3 is TGTGCCCCCGAAGCGTCTCGGGGGACTCAAGAGACCCAGTACTTC. Its translation: CAPEASRGTQETQYF.

The genes are TRBV30 and TRBJ1-2; 7 bases map to TRBD1. The J segment lost 5 bases and the V segment lost 1 base, leaving 7 bases of the junction unmatched. The CDR3 consists of 14 residues. Germline loops: CDR1 GTSNPN, CDR2 SVGIG (reference sequence). This chain's CDR3 is CAWSGRDSEYGYTF. The CDR3 region has the DNA TGTGCCTGGAGTGGACGGGACAGCGAATATGGCTACACCTTC.

CDR3: CASSFPRNYEQYF. The DNA of the CDR3 is TGTGCCAGCAGCTTCCCCAGAAACTACGAGCAGTACTTC. The chain couples TRBV7-8 to TRBJ2-7, with D unclear. CDR1 is SGHVS and CDR2 is FQNEAQ in the germline V gene. This CDR3 is 13 amino acids long. V lost 3 bases, J lost 3 bases, and 9 bases lay in between.

This chain links TRBV14 with TRBJ2-7; D is unclear. The CDR3 is made up of 13 amino acids. The V end lost 0 bases, the J end lost 7 bases, and 10 bases lay between the germline ends. The germline CDR1 and CDR2 sequences are SGHDN and FVKESK. The CDR3 reads CASSQESPREQYF. The CDR3 nucleotides are TGTGCCAGCAGCCAAGAATCCCCTAGGGAGCAGTACTTC.

In this sample, this clone turned up once. The chain carries TRBV30 and TRBJ1-2; 8 bases fit TRBD1. Trimming took 6 bases from V and 4 from J; bases not matched to a gene: 10. The CDR3 has 14 residues. Germline V CDR1 and CDR2: GTSNPN, SVGIG (reference sequence). CDR3 nucleotides: TGTGCCTGCGACCCGGGACAGGCACTCTATGGCTACACCTTC. This translates into CACDPGQALYGYTF.

The gene calls are TRBV5-8 and TRBJ1-5; 7 bases map to TRBD1. The germline gives CDR1 SGHTS, CDR2 YDEGEE. The trim removed 3 bases at V and 3 bases at J, leaving 6 bases unmatched. This CDR3 has 15 amino acids. The DNA of the CDR3 is TGTGCCAGCAGCTCCGGGACAGATTTCAATCAGCCCCAGCATTTT. Its protein is CASSSGTDFNQPQHF.

The chain has TRBV7-8 and TRBJ2-1, with a weak D call TRBD2 (6 bases). This CDR3 has 16 amino acids. V was pared by 5 bases and J by 2 bases, with 16 bases between. The germline V gene has CDR1 SGHVS and CDR2 FQNEAQ. For the CDR3, the DNA is TGTGCCAGCAGCACGCCCCGGGAGATCCCCTACAATGAGCAGTTCTTC. Its protein product is CASSTPREIPYNEQFF. The whole variable domain, remainder taken from reference TRBV7-8 and TRBJ2-1, is GAGVSQSPRYKVAKRGQDVALRCDPISGHVSLFWYQQALGQGPEFLTYFQNEAQLDKSGLPSDRFFAERPEGSVSTLKIQRTQQEDSAVYLCASSTPREIPYNEQFFGPGTRLTVL.

J is TRBJ2-7 and V is TRBV19; D is possibly TRBD1 (5 bases). The CDR3 totals 14 residues. Per germline, CDR1 LNHDA and CDR2 SQIVND (reference sequence). V was clipped by 8 bases and J by 4 bases, with 18 bases between them. This CDR3 reads CASSSDSYSYEQYF. CDR3 in DNA: TGTGCCAGTTCTTCTGACAGCTACTCGTACGAGCAGTACTTC.

The genes are TRBV5-1 and TRBJ2-1; a possible D gene is TRBD2 (5 bases). CDR1 SGHRS and CDR2 YFSETQ come from the germline V gene. The V and J ends lost 4 bases and 9 bases respectively, with 14 bases between them. The length of the CDR3 is 13 residues. Written as DNA, the CDR3 is TGCGCCAGCAGCGTGAATAGCGAGGGTGAGCAGTTCTTC. Translating it yields CASSVNSEGEQFF.

The V gene is TRBV30, the J gene TRBJ2-1, with TRBD1 matching over 9 bases. V trimming: 6 bases; J trimming: 2 bases; junction bases outside the gene matches: 5. The CDR3 loop spans 14 amino acids. Germline assignment: CDR1 GTSNPN and CDR2 SVGIG (reference sequence). CDR3 sequence: CACITGGPYNEQFF. As DNA, the CDR3 is TGTGCCTGTATCACAGGGGGCCCCTACAATGAGCAGTTCTTC.

The chain carries TRBV5-6 and TRBJ2-7; 8 nucleotides match TRBD1. Trimming removed 4 bases from V and 2 bases from J; junction bases left unmatched: 11. Germline assignment: CDR1 SGHDT and CDR2 YYEEEE. The CDR3 totals 16 residues. Here the CDR3 reads CASSPIRTGSTYEQYF. The CDR3 DNA follows: TGTGCCAGCAGCCCGATTCGGACAGGGTCGACCTACGAGCAGTACTTC.

This rearrangement joins TRBV18 to TRBJ2-7, with 11 bases that match TRBD1. In germline, CDR1 is KGHSH, CDR2 LQKENI. The CDR3 runs 16 residues. V was clipped by 4 bases and J by 3 bases; unmatched bases: 8. For the CDR3, the DNA is TGTGCCAGCTCACTTAAGACCGGGACAGGGGGCTACGAGCAGTACTTC. Translated: CASSLKTGTGGYEQYF.

V gene TRBV6-5 combines with J gene TRBJ2-2, with TRBD2 as a possible D gene (6 bases). Germline CDR1 MNHEY, CDR2 SVGAGI. This CDR3 is built from 15 residues. Trimming took 6 bases from V and 4 from J, leaving 15 bases between them. CDR3 DNA sequence: TGTGCCAGCAGCCCCTATCTGGAGGGCACCGGGGAGCTGTTTTTT. Residues: CASSPYLEGTGELFF.

This clone counts as medium-sized. In the same sample, other DNA sequences code for this CDR3. This rearrangement joins TRBV6-1 to TRBJ1-1, with unresolved D. From germline, CDR1 is MNHNS and CDR2 SASEGT. The V end lost 3 bases, the J end lost 9 bases, and 11 bases lay between the germline ends. The CDR3 totals 12 residues. In nucleotides, the CDR3 is TGTGCCAGCAGTGACCCGGGAAATAAAGCTTTCTTT. It codes for CASSDPGNKAFF.

This clone was observed a handful of times. J is TRBJ1-1 and V is TRBV27, with TRBD1 as a possible D gene (6 bases). Germline CDR1 is MNHEY and CDR2 is SMNVEV (reference sequence). V gave up 5 bases and J gave up 1 base, with 20 bases separating them. This CDR3 region has 17 residues. The CDR3 protein is CASSTIRGAGRNTEAFF. The DNA for the CDR3 is TGTGCCAGCAGTACTATTCGGGGGGCCGGGAGGAACACTGAAGCTTTCTTT.

This clone was observed a handful of times. The rearrangement uses TRBV10-3 and TRBJ1-4; tentative D call: TRBD1 (6 bases). The ends were cut back, 0 bases at V and 6 bases at J, with 17 bases in the middle. The CDR3 has 17 residues. The germline gives CDR1 ENHRY, CDR2 SYGVKD. The CDR3 region is CAISESAGAAGDEKLFF. The CDR3 coding sequence is TGTGCCATCAGTGAGTCGGCAGGGGCCGCAGGGGATGAAAAACTGTTTTTT.